This T cell receptor (beta chain) was obtained from a study of T-cell reconstitution after alpha-beta-depleted transplantation in children. The germline CDR1 and CDR2 sequences are SGHDT and YYEEEE. Trimming removed 3 bases from V and 2 bases from J, with 7 bases in between. This CDR3 has 13 residues. The authors prepared the TCRbeta library with unique molecular identifiers. In TCRdb, the PCR reads were re-called with MiXCR into one record per CDR3 protein. The profile covers approximately 520,000 distinct CDR3 sequences, with roughly 33% appearing a single time and about 2.3% taken by the ten largest.

The sample in question was PBMCs from the stem cell graft donor, obtained from the stem cell graft. The source of this sequence is a human donor who donated a stem cell graft to a child with aplastic anemia. The chain links TRBV5-6 to TRBJ2-3; D is unclear. CDR3: CASSSQITDTQYF. Written as DNA, the CDR3 is TGTGCCAGCAGCTCCCAGATCACAGATACGCAGTATTTT.